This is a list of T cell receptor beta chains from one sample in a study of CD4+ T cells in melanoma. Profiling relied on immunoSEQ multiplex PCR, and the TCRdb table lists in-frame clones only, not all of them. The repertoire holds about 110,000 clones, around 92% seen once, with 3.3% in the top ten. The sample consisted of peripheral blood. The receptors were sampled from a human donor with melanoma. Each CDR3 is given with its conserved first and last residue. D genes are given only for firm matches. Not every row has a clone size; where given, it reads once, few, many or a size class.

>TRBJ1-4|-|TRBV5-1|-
CASSAGPRNEKLFF
TGCGCCAGCAGCGCGGGACCGAGAAATGAAAAACTGTTTTTT
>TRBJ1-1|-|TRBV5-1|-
CASSLSIASLNTEAFF
TGCGCCAGCAGCTTGAGTATAGCATCGTTGAACACTGAAGCTTTCTTT
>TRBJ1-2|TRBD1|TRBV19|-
CASSPGTGGDYGYTF
TGTGCCAGTAGTCCGGGGACAGGGGGAGACTATGGCTACACCTTC
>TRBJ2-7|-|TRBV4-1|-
CASSQDSNYEQYF
TGCGCCAGCAGCCAAGACTCCAATTACGAGCAGTACTTC
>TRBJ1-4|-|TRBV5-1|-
CASSRDGRTNEKLFF
TGCGCCAGCAGCCGGGACGGCAGAACTAATGAAAAACTGTTTTTT
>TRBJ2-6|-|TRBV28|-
CASSQPGGSGANVLTF
TGTGCCAGCAGTCAACCGGGTGGGTCTGGGGCCAACGTCCTGACTTTC
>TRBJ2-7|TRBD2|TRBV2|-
CASSFSGAREQYF
TGTGCCAGCAGTTTTAGCGGGGCGCGAGAGCAGTACTTC
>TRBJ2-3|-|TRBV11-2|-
CASIRDTNTDTQYF
TGTGCCAGCATCAGGGACACCAACACAGATACGCAGTATTTT
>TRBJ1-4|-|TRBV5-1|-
CASSARDPNEKLFF
TGCGCCAGCAGCGCCCGGGACCCAAATGAAAAACTGTTTTTT
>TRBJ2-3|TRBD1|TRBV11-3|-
CASSRGQGTTDTQYF
TGTGCCAGCAGCCGCGGACAGGGAACCACAGATACGCAGTATTTT
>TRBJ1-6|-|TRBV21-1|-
CASSNPPDRDNSPLHF
TGTGCCAGCAGCAACCCACCCGACAGGGATAATTCACCCCTCCACTTT
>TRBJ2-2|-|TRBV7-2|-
CASSRNSATNTGELFF
TGTGCCAGCAGCCGAAATAGCGCAACGAACACCGGGGAGCTGTTTTTT
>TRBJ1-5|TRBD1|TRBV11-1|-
CASSLAIGRGWCNQPQHF
TGTGCCAGCAGCTTAGCAATCGGCAGGGGGTGGTGCAATCAGCCCCAGCATTTT
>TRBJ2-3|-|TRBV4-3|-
CASSQEFAGRGDTQYF
TGCGCCAGCAGCCAAGAATTCGCAGGTCGGGGGGATACGCAGTATTTT
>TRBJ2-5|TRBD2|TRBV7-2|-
CASSLAGTSGRETQYF
TGTGCCAGCAGCTTAGCAGGGACTAGCGGGAGGGAGACCCAGTACTTC
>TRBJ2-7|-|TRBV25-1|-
CASSERGFGEQYF
TGTGCCAGCAGCGAAAGGGGGTTTGGGGAGCAGTACTTC
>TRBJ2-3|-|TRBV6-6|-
CASSLSDTQYF
TGTGCCAGCAGTTTGTCCGATACGCAGTATTTT
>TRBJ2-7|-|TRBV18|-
CASSNEYEQYF
TGTGCCAGCTCCAACGAGTACGAGCAGTACTTC
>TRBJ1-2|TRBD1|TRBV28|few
CASSPTGQGYTF
TGTGCCAGCAGCCCGACAGGGCAAGGCTACACCTTC
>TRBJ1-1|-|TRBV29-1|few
CSVKSGNTEAFF
TGCAGCGTAAAGTCTGGGAACACTGAAGCTTTCTTT
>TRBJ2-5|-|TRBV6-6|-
CASSRGSQETQYF
TGTGCCAGCAGCCGCGGGTCTCAAGAGACCCAGTACTTC
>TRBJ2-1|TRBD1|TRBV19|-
CASSTTAGTGWQTEQFF
TGTGCCAGTAGTACGACCGCCGGGACAGGGTGGCAAACTGAGCAGTTCTTC
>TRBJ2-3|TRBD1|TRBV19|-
CASLDRVSDTQYF
TGTGCCAGTTTGGACAGGGTGTCAGATACGCAGTATTTT
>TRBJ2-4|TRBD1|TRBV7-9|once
CASSSRTGPNIQYF
TGTGCCAGCAGCTCCCGGACAGGACCAAACATTCAGTACTTC
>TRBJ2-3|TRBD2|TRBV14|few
CASSQILAGDNTQYF
TGTGCCAGCAGCCAAATCCTAGCGGGGGATAATACGCAGTATTTT
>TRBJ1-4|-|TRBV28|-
CASRVGNEKLFF
TGTGCCAGCAGGGTTGGTAATGAAAAACTGTTTTTT
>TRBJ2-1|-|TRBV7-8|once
CASSRVGRELNEQFF
TGTGCCAGCAGTCGAGTGGGGCGGGAACTCAATGAGCAGTTCTTC
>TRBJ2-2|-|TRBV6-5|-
CASSWSGSLTPGELFF
TGTGCCAGCAGTTGGTCCGGGTCCCTGACTCCTGGGGAGCTGTTTTTT
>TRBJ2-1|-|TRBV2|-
CASPNRDGYNEQFF
TGTGCCAGCCCTAACAGGGATGGCTACAATGAGCAGTTCTTC
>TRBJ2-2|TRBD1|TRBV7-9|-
CASSTLTGGAAGELFF
TGTGCCAGCAGCACCCTGACAGGGGGCGCCGCCGGGGAGCTGTTTTTT
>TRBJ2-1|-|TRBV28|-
CASTNEQFF
TGTGCCAGCACGAATGAGCAGTTCTTC
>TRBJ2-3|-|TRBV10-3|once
CAISLTVPPDTQYF
TGTGCCATCTCCCTGACAGTACCACCAGATACGCAGTATTTT
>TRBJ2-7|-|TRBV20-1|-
CSADQGYEQYF
TGCAGTGCTGATCAGGGTTACGAGCAGTACTTC
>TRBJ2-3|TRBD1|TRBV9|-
CASSVAGQGRDTQYF
TGTGCCAGCAGCGTGGCAGGACAGGGTCGAGATACGCAGTATTTT
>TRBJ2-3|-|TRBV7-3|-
CASSLRAGQGDTQYF
TGTGCCAGCAGCTTAAGGGCGGGCCAGGGAGATACGCAGTATTTT